This TCR beta chain was obtained from a study of CD8 T cells in ankylosing spondylitis. This clonotype has a count of ten or more. Its antigen is unidentified. Library preparation for TCR beta used quantitative 5'-RACE with molecular barcodes. TCRdb re-analysed the 5' RACE reads in MiXCR, keeping a single row per CDR3 protein. In the table there are 100,000 to 150,000 distinct CDR3 sequences, 17% of which are singletons. This CDR3 has 14 residues. The germline V gene has CDR1 SQVTM and CDR2 ANQGSEA. Broader study findings: Earlier work had already found some motif variants in reactive arthritis synovial fluid and blood. What appeared characteristic of ankylosing spondylitis blood was a TCR beta motif of eight highly homologous variants. Clones that were linked to disease were CD8+ and were relatively rare in peripheral blood. It was reported that disease-linked clones were significantly enriched in matched ankylosing spondylitis synovial fluid.

The specimen was blood, either unsorted or a sorted T cell fraction (not recorded which). This TCR was sampled from a male donor with ankylosing spondylitis. This chain joins TRBV29-1 and TRBJ2-1; TRBD2 matches 8 bases. The CDR3 loop is CSAWSGSDYNEQFF. In DNA form, the CDR3 reads TGCAGTGCCTGGAGCGGGAGTGACTACAATGAGCAGTTCTTC.